This T cell receptor (beta chain) stems from a study of cytomegalovirus exposure and HLA in healthy donors. Study as a whole: Sequencing of 150 million to 200 million T cells in an earlier analysis found 95 million to 120 million unique TCR beta sequences. Early release data held 85 million or so unique TCRs from HLA-typed donors. Study results and caveats: Using the classifier, cytomegalovirus status was reportedly diagnosed with high specificity and sensitivity.

A word on this clone: Its specificity is not known.

The PCR was carried out with 60 Vbeta primers and 13 Jbeta primers. This table comes from immunoSEQ multiplex PCR, and its TCRdb copy is limited to in-frame clones, with some not included. The sample gives fewer than 150,000 clones, roughly four fifths of which show up once; roughly 3.1% is in the top ten. Germline-derived CDR1 and CDR2 are SGHAT and FQNNGV. There are 12 residues in the CDR3. The V and J ends lost 1 base and 5 bases respectively, with 6 bases between them. Samples came from healthy bone marrow donors. The sequenced material came from PBMCs. The chain uses TRBV11-2 and TRBJ2-7; D is unresolved. The origin of this receptor is a man aged 30-40 years in good health and CMV-seronegative. This CDR3 reads CASSLGAHEQYF. The CDR3 DNA is TGTGCCAGCAGCTTAGGAGCCCACGAGCAGTACTTC.